This is a list of T cell receptor beta chains from one sample in a study of CD8+ T cells in alopecia areata. Clones were sequenced by immunoSEQ multiplex PCR, and TCRdb holds only the in-frame ones, with some missing. The table includes 75,000 to 100,000 clones, over 70% detected once. The sequencing here drew on CD8+ T cells sorted from blood, taken at week 44, from a patient treated with tofacitinib. The receptor source for this set is a human donor with alopecia areata. The CDR3 runs from the conserved cysteine through the conserved F or W. The D gene is left open where the match is weak. Only some rows state a clone size, as once, few, many or a class for expanded clones.

D | J | V | size | CDR3 | DNA
. | TRBJ1-1 | TRBV11-3 | . | CASSLPSTGMNTEAFF | TGTGCCAGCAGCTTACCTTCAACAGGAATGAACACTGAAGCTTTCTTT
. | TRBJ1-1 | TRBV19 | . | CASSLGGNTEAFF | TGTGCCAGTAGCCTTGGGGGGAACACTGAAGCTTTCTTT
. | TRBJ1-2 | TRBV27 | once | CASSLTLDPEGDGYTF | TGTGCCAGCAGCCTTACCCTAGACCCAGAGGGCGATGGCTACACCTTC
TRBD1 | TRBJ2-3 | TRBV7-9 | few | CASSFGTGPTDTQYF | TGTGCCAGCAGCTTTGGGACAGGGCCCACAGATACGCAGTATTTT
. | TRBJ1-2 | TRBV29-1 | . | CSVVFPEIYGYTF | TGCAGCGTTGTTTTCCCGGAAATCTATGGCTACACCTTC
. | TRBJ2-3 | TRBV29-1 | . | CSVAGFAGAFTDTQYF | TGCAGCGTTGCTGGATTTGCGGGGGCCTTCACAGATACGCAGTATTTT
TRBD1 | TRBJ2-7 | TRBV5-1 | few | CASSLVSGQGRYEQYF | TGCGCCAGCAGCCTCGTAAGCGGACAGGGACGCTACGAGCAGTACTTC
. | TRBJ1-5 | TRBV6-4 | . | CASSEGALEPQHF | TGTGCCAGCAGTGAAGGGGCCCTGGAGCCCCAGCATTTT
. | TRBJ2-7 | TRBV30 | . | CAWDAGAEQYF | TGTGCCTGGGATGCTGGGGCCGAGCAGTACTTC
. | TRBJ1-2 | TRBV6-6 | many | CASSYSPGGDYGYTF | TGTGCCAGCAGTTACTCACCAGGAGGGGACTATGGCTACACCTTC
TRBD2 | TRBJ2-1 | TRBV7-6 | . | CASSSPGGLAGINEQFF | TGTGCCAGCAGCTCCCCGGGGGGACTAGCGGGAATTAATGAGCAGTTCTTC
TRBD1 | TRBJ2-7 | TRBV6-1 | few | CASSEEGGASYEQYF | TGTGCCAGCAGTGAAGAAGGGGGCGCCTCCTACGAGCAGTACTTC
. | TRBJ1-4 | TRBV4-3 | . | CASSRLQGGHEKLFF | TGCGCCAGCAGCCGACTACAGGGAGGGCATGAAAAACTGTTTTTT
. | TRBJ1-6 | TRBV6-5 | once | CASRDGNSYSPLHF | TGTGCCAGCAGGGACGGGAACTCTTATTCACCCCTCCACTTT
. | TRBJ2-5 | TRBV5-1 | . | CASSFRGRSQETQYF | TGCGCCAGCAGCTTTCGAGGGCGATCGCAAGAGACCCAGTACTTC
. | TRBJ2-3 | TRBV13 | few | CASSLGSGGTDTQYF | TGTGCCAGCAGCTTAGGTTCGGGAGGCACAGATACGCAGTATTTT
TRBD2 | TRBJ2-1 | TRBV4-1 | . | CASSQLRGWNTYNEQFF | TGCGCCAGCAGCCAGCTGCGGGGGTGGAACACCTACAATGAGCAGTTCTTC
. | TRBJ2-7 | TRBV5-1 | . | CASSLGGYEQYF | TGCGCCAGCAGCTTGGGAGGGTACGAGCAGTACTTC
. | TRBJ1-5 | TRBV2 | . | CASSEGRGGSNQPQHF | TGTGCCAGCAGTGAAGGAAGGGGCGGCAGCAATCAGCCCCAGCATTTT
. | TRBJ2-2 | TRBV11-2 | . | CASRAATGELFF | TGTGCCAGCAGGGCAGCGACCGGGGAGCTGTTTTTT
. | TRBJ1-1 | TRBV5-1 | few | CASSLASLGSNTEAFF | TGCGCCAGCAGCTTGGCCTCGCTAGGATCTAACACTGAAGCTTTCTTT
TRBD2 | TRBJ2-1 | TRBV4-3 | . | CASSQELAGGPSYNEQFF | TGCGCCAGCAGCCAAGAGCTAGCGGGGGGGCCTTCGTACAATGAGCAGTTCTTC
. | TRBJ2-2 | TRBV9 | . | CASSVDPGMPNTGELFF | TGTGCCAGCAGCGTAGATCCGGGTATGCCAAACACCGGGGAGCTGTTTTTT